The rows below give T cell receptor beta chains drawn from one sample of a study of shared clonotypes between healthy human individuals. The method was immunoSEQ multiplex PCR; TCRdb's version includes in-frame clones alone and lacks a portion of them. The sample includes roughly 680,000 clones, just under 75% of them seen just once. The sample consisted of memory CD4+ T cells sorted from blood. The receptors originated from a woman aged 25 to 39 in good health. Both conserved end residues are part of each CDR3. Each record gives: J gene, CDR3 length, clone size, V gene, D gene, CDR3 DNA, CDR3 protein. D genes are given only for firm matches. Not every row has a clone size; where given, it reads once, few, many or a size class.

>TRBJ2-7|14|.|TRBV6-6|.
TGTGCCAGCAGTTACACAAATCGGGCCTACGAGCAGTACTTC
CASSYTNRAYEQYF
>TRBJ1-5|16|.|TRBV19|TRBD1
TGTGCCAGTGACAAAACCGGGACAGGATTCAATCAGCCCCAGCATTTT
CASDKTGTGFNQPQHF
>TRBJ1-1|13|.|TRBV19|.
TGTGCCAGTAGACCAGGGGTTGAAACTGAAGCTTTCTTT
CASRPGVETEAFF
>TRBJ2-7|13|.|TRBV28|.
TGTGCCAGCACGGGGAGGGGGCCCTACGAGCAGTACTTC
CASTGRGPYEQYF
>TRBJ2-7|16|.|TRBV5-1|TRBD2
TGCGCCAGCAGCGTCCCGGGACTAGCTTCCTCCTACGAGCAGTACTTC
CASSVPGLASSYEQYF
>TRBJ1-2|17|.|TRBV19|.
TGTGCCAGTAGTGTCTCCGGGACGTCTGCCTTAGTGGTTGGCTACACCTTC
CASSVSGTSALVVGYTF
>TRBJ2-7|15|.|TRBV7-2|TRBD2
TGTGCCAGCAGCCTAGCGGGAGGCCTCTCCTACGAGCAGTACTTC
CASSLAGGLSYEQYF
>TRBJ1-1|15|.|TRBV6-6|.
TGTGCCAGCAGTTACGGGACAAACTTGAACACTGAAGCTTTCTTT
CASSYGTNLNTEAFF
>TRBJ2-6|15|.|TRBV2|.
TGTGCCAGCAGTGTGGGGTCCCCTGGGGCCAACGTCCTGACTTTC
CASSVGSPGANVLTF
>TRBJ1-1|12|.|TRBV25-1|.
TGTGCCAGCCGGGAGGCAGACACTGAAGCTTTCTTT
CASREADTEAFF
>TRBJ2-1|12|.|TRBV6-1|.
TGTGCCAGCAGTGGACCGGGAGTTGAGCAGTTCTTC
CASSGPGVEQFF
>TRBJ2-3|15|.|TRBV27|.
TGTGCCAGCAGTCGGAAGGGACTCTATACAGATACGCAGTATTTT
CASSRKGLYTDTQYF
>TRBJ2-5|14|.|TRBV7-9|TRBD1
TGTGCCAGCAGCTTGGACAGGGGGAAAGAGACCCAGTACTTC
CASSLDRGKETQYF
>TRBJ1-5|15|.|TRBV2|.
TGTGCCAGCACCCCGGGGCGCGGTAGCAATCAGCCCCAGCATTTT
CASTPGRGSNQPQHF
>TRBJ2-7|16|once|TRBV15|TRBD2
TGTGCCACCAGCAGGAAAAGCGGGAGGCACACCTACGAGCAGTACTTC
CATSRKSGRHTYEQYF
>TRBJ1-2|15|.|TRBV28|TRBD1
TGTGCCAGCAGTTCGGACAGGGGGCTCAGCTATGGCTACACCTTC
CASSSDRGLSYGYTF
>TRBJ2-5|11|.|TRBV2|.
TGTGCCAGCACGATAACAGAGACCCAGTACTTC
CASTITETQYF
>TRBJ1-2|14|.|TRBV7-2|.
TGTGCCAGCAGCTCCGATGACAGCCGCTATGGCTACACCTTC
CASSSDDSRYGYTF
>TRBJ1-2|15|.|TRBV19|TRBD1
TGTGCCAGTAGTGTATTGGACAGGATACAACTTGGCTACACCTTC
CASSVLDRIQLGYTF
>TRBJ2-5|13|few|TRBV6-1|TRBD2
TGTGCCAGCAGTCGGGAGGGCCTGGAGACCCAGTACTTC
CASSREGLETQYF
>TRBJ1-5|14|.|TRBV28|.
TGTGCCAGCAGTTTTCTCCGAGACAATCAGCCCCAGCATTTT
CASSFLRDNQPQHF
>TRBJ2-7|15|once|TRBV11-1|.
TGTGCCAGCAGCTTAGACTCCACGGGAGCTGGCGAGCAGTACTTC
CASSLDSTGAGEQYF
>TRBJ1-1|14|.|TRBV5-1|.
TGCGCCAGCAGCTTGGGGGATGGTAACACTGAAGCTTTCTTT
CASSLGDGNTEAFF
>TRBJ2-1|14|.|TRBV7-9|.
TGTGCCAGCAGCCGCCCCGACCGACGCCCCGAGCAGTTCTTC
CASSRPDRRPEQFF
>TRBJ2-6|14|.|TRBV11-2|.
TGTGCCAGCAGCCCAAGGGCGGGGGCCAACGTCCTGACTTTC
CASSPRAGANVLTF
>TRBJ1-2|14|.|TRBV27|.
TGTGCCAGCAGTTTCGGGCAGGGCCATGGTGGCTACACCTTC
CASSFGQGHGGYTF
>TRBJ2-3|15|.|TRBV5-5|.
TGTGCCAGCAGCTTGGATGGGGCAAACACAGATACGCAGTATTTT
CASSLDGANTDTQYF
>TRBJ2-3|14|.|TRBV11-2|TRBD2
TGTGCCAGCAGCACGGGACTAACCACAGATACGCAGTATTTT
CASSTGLTTDTQYF
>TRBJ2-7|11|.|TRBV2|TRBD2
TGTGCCAGTAGGGGACTACGCGAGCAGTACTTC
CASRGLREQYF
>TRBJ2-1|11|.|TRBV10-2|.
TGCGCCAGCAAACAAACGGGTGAGCAGTTCTTC
CASKQTGEQFF
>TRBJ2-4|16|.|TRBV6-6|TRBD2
TGTGCCAGCAGCCGTAGCGGGAGTTTAGCCAAAAACATTCAGTACTTC
CASSRSGSLAKNIQYF
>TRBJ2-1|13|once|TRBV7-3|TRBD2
TGTGCCAGCAGCTCGCTAGCGGGAGGCCCACAGCTCTTC
CASSSLAGGPQLF
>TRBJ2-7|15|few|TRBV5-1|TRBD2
TGCGCCAGCAGCTTGGTGGCTAGCGGGCTGTACGAGCAGTACTTC
CASSLVASGLYEQYF
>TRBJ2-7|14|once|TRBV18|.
TGTGCCAGCTCACCAGGTACCGCTACCTACGAGCAGTACTTC
CASSPGTATYEQYF
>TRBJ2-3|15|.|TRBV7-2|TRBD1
TGTGCCAGCAGCTCCCGGACAGGGAGGATAGATACGCAGTATTTT
CASSSRTGRIDTQYF
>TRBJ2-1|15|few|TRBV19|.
TGTGCCAGTAGTATAGGACGGACAGCCTACAATGAGCAGTTCTTC
CASSIGRTAYNEQFF
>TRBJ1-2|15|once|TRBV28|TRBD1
TGTGCCAGCAGTTTGGGAGCTACGGGACAGGCCGGGGGCACCTTC
CASSLGATGQAGGTF
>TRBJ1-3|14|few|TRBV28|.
TGTGCCAGCAGGGTGGGGGACACCCGAGCAACCATATATTTT
CASRVGDTRATIYF
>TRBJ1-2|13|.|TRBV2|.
TGTGCCAGCAGTGACAGGTCCTTCTATGGCTACACCTTC
CASSDRSFYGYTF
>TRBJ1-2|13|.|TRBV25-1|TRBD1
TGTGCCAGCACGGGACAGGGGGATCGCGGCTACACCTTC
CASTGQGDRGYTF
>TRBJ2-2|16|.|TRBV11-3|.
TGTGCCAGCAGCTTGGGCCCAGTCCGTAACACCGGGGAGCTGTTTTTT
CASSLGPVRNTGELFF
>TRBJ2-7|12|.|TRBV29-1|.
TGCAGCGTTGAAACCCCCACATGGGAGCAGTACTTC
CSVETPTWEQYF
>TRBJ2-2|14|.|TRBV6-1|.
TGTGCCAGCAGATCCCGCGCGAACACCGGGGAGCTGTTTTTT
CASRSRANTGELFF
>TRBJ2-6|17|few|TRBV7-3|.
TGTGCCAGCAGCCCCCAGGGCAGGGATTCTGGGGCCAACGTCCTGACTTTC
CASSPQGRDSGANVLTF
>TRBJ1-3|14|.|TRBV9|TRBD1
TGTGCCAGCAGCGACAGGGGGATTGGAAACACCATATATTTT
CASSDRGIGNTIYF
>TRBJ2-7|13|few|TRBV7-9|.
TGTGCCAGCAGCTTAGACCTCCTCCGGGAGCAGTACTTC
CASSLDLLREQYF
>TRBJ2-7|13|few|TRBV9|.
TGTGCCAGCAGCGTAGTCCCCTCCTACGAGCAGTACTTC
CASSVVPSYEQYF
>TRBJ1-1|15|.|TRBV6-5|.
TGTGCCAGCAGTGTCGACTGGGGTATGAACACTGAAGCTTTCTTT
CASSVDWGMNTEAFF
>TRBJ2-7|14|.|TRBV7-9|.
TGTGCCAGTATACCCGGGGGATCGTTCTACGAGCAGTACTTC
CASIPGGSFYEQYF
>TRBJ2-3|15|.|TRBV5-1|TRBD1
TGCGCCAGCAGCGCCACGACAGGGTGGGCAGATACGCAGTATTTT
CASSATTGWADTQYF
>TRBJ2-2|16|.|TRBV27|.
TGTGCCAGCAGTTTATCGCCATCGTCGAGCACCGGGGAGCTGTTTTTT
CASSLSPSSSTGELFF
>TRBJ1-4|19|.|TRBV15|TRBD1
TGTGCCACCAGCAGAGGTACCACTAGACAGGGGGCAGAGAATGAAAAACTGTTTTTT
CATSRGTTRQGAENEKLFF
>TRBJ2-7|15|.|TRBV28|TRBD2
TGTGCCAGCAGAACTAGCGGGAGGCCGGATAACGAGCAGTACTTC
CASRTSGRPDNEQYF
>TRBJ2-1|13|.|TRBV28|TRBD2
TGTGCCAGCAGAGGAGCGGGAGTCGGTGAGCAGTTCTTC
CASRGAGVGEQFF
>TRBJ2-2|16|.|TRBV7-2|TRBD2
TGTGCCAGCAGCTTATTAGCGGGGATGAACACCGGGGAGCTGTTTTTT
CASSLLAGMNTGELFF
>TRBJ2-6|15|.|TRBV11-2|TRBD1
TGTGCCAGCAGCCCCGACAGGGTTGGGGCCAACGTCCTGACTTTC
CASSPDRVGANVLTF
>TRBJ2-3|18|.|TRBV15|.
TGTGCCACCAGCAGACCGTTAGGATCGAGCGGATCCACAGATACGCAGTATTTT
CATSRPLGSSGSTDTQYF